This record covers a single TCR beta chain. No antigen is known for it. This record comes from a study of post-analysis software for immune sequencing data. Study-level results: When patients were compared with controls, 4 or 5 TRBV segments were more frequent, TRBV5-6, TRBV5-1 and TRBV20-1 among them.

The germline V gene has CDR1 SQVTM and CDR2 ANQGSEA. Trimming stripped 7 bases from V and 7 bases from J, with 20 bases between. This CDR3 contains 14 residues. Libraries were made from TCR beta cDNA, and they carried unique molecular identifiers. TCRdb processed the PCR reads anew with MiXCR; each CDR3 protein has one entry. The sample yields roughly 620,000 distinct CDR3 sequences, 44% seen once. V usage is TRBV29-1 and J usage is TRBJ2-1, with D perhaps TRBD1 (7 bases). The sequence was collected from a girl between 5 and 17 years old with multiple sclerosis. Sequencing input: blood. The CDR3 region is CSGEGRGEDNEQFF. The CDR3 DNA follows: TGCAGCGGGGAAGGCAGGGGGGAGGATAATGAGCAGTTCTTC.